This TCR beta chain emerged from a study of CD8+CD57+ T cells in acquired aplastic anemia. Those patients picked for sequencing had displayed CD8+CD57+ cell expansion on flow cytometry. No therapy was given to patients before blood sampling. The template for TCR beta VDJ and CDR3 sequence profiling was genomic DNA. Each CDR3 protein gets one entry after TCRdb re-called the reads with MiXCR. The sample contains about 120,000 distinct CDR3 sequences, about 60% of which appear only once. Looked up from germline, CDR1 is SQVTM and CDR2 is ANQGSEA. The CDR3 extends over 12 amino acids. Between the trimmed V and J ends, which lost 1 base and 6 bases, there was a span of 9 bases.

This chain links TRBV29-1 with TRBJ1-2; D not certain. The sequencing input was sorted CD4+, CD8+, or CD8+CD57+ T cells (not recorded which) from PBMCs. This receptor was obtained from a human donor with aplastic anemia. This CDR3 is CSVEGGNHGYTF. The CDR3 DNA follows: TGCAGCGTTGAAGGAGGGAATCATGGCTACACCTTC.